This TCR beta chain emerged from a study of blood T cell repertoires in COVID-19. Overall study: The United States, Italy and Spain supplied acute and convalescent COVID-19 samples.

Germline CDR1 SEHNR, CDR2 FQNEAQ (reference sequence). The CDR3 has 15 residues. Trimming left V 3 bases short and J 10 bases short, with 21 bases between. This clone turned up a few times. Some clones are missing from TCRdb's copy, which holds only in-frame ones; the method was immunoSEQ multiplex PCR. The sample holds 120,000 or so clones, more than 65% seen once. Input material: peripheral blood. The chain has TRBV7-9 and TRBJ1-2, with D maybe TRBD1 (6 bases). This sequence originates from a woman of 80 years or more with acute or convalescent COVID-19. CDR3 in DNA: TGTGCCAGCAGCTTCGTTTCCGGGACACGCGGACTCTACACCTTC. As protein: CASSFVSGTRGLYTF. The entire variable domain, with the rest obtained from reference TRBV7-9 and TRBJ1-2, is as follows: DTGVSQNPRHKITKRGQNVTFRCDPISEHNRLYWYRQTLGQGPEFLTYFQNEAQLEKSRLLSDRFSAERPKGSFSTLEIQRTEQGDSAMYLCASSFVSGTRGLYTFGSGTRLTVV.